This entry features one T cell receptor (beta chain) sequence. V was shortened by 1 base and J by 4 bases, with 5 bases between the two germline ends. Germline-derived CDR1 and CDR2 are SEHNR and FQNEAQ (reference sequence). CDR3 size: 13 residues. This specimen belongs to a study of blood T cell repertoires in COVID-19. Assay: immunoSEQ multiplex PCR; the TCRdb copy retains only in-frame clones and omits some. This sample has around 100,000 clones; about four fifths occur once, and the top ten carry 15% to 20%. V and J are TRBV7-9 and TRBJ2-1, with D maybe TRBD2 (5 bases). The receptor's source is a woman aged 60-75 years with acute or convalescent COVID-19. Material: peripheral blood. CDR3 protein: CASSLGTYNEQFF. As DNA, the CDR3 is TGTGCCAGCAGCTTAGGGACTTACAATGAGCAGTTCTTC.